This T cell receptor beta chain emerged from a study of T cell changes during pregnancy in multiple sclerosis. Sequencing was performed with immunoSEQ multiplex PCR; in TCRdb, only in-frame clones are kept and a portion is missing. The sample records 78,000 or so clones, about 90% being singletons. The starting material was peripheral blood, obtained before pregnancy. The receptor comes from a female donor with multiple sclerosis, enrolled in a pregnancy study.

CDR3 amino acids: CASTISGPPYNEQFF. The CDR3 nucleotides read TGTGCCAGCACCATTAGCGGGCCCCCCTACAATGAGCAGTTCTTC. V and J are TRBV27 and TRBJ2-1; 7 nucleotides agree with TRBD2. The CDR3 has 15 amino acids. J lost 2 bases, V lost 7 bases, and 8 bases had no gene match. In germline, CDR1 is MNHEY, CDR2 SMNVEV (reference sequence).